One sample yielded the 21 T cell receptor beta chains listed below, sequenced in a study of cytomegalovirus exposure and HLA in healthy donors. PCR amplification relied on 60 Vbeta primers (plus 13 Jbeta primers). Measured with immunoSEQ multiplex PCR; TCRdb has only the in-frame clones, and not every one. This repertoire shows 85,000 to 130,000 clones, more than 65% found once; its top ten account for more than 4.5%. Sequenced sample: PBMCs. The receptors stem from a young woman in good health and CMV-seropositive.

The V call is TRBV27, the J call TRBJ2-7, with 12 bases that match TRBD2. V lost 5 bases to trimming and J lost 5 bases; unmatched junction nucleotides: 7. This CDR3 is built from 15 residues. The germline V gene encodes CDR1 MNHEY and CDR2 SMNVEV (reference sequence). In DNA, the CDR3 is TGTGCCAGCAGTGTGTCGGGACTAGCGGGTCACGAGCAGTACTTC. Amino acid sequence: CASSVSGLAGHEQYF.

This chain connects TRBV6-1 to TRBJ1-2, with a weak D call TRBD1 (6 bases). The CDR3 sequence is 15 residues long. In germline, CDR1 is MNHNS, CDR2 SASEGT. With 6 bases removed from V and 4 bases from J, the gap between germline ends came to 18 bases. The CDR3 loop reads CASSFGQLQGYGYTF. CDR3 in DNA: TGTGCCAGCAGCTTTGGACAGTTACAGGGCTATGGCTACACCTTC.

This CDR3 is CASSQPGHSVETQYF. In DNA form, the CDR3 reads TGTGCCAGCAGTCAACCGGGACACTCGGTTGAGACCCAGTACTTC. This chain joins TRBV2 and TRBJ2-5, with D perhaps TRBD1 (6 bases). Germline V gene lookup returns CDR1 SNHLY and CDR2 FYNNEI. V lost 5 bases to trimming and J lost 5 bases, with 18 bases between them. The CDR3 has 15 residues. Using reference TRBV2 and TRBJ2-5 for the parts outside the CDR3, the full variable domain is EPEVTQTPSHQVTQMGQEVILRCVPISNHLYFYWYRQILGQKVEFLVSFYNNEISEKSEIFDDQFSVERPDGSNFTLKIRSTKLEDSAMYFCASSQPGHSVETQYFGPGTRLLVL.

This clone has just a few counts. Other nucleotide sequences from this sample produce the same CDR3. The gene calls are TRBV6-1 and TRBJ2-7; 14 positions agree with TRBD2. Trimming cost V 6 bases and J 3 bases; bases outside gene matches: 4. CDR3 length: 15 residues. CDR1 and CDR2 from the germline V gene are MNHNS and SASEGT. CDR3 nucleotides: TGTGCCAGCAGCCTGGGGACTAGCGGGAGCTACGAGCAGTACTTC. This codes for CASSLGTSGSYEQYF.

The rearrangement uses TRBV11-2 and TRBJ2-7; TRBD2 agrees at 9 bases. Germline V gene sequence: CDR1 SGHAT, CDR2 FQNNGV. Trimming took 5 bases from V and 2 from J; bases not matched to a gene: 13. This CDR3 has 17 amino acids. The CDR3 sequence: CASSQPTGREGTYEQYF. CDR3 nucleotides: TGTGCCAGCAGCCAACCGACAGGGCGGGAGGGGACCTACGAGCAGTACTTC. The variable domain in full, with the rest retrieved from reference TRBV11-2 and TRBJ2-7, is EAGVAQSPRYKIIEKRQSVAFWCNPISGHATLYWYQQILGQGPKLLIQFQNNGVVDDSQLPKDRFSAERLKGVDSTLKIQPAKLEDSAVYLCASSQPTGREGTYEQYFGPGTRLTVT.

This clone was counted once. The J gene is TRBJ2-5, the V gene TRBV28; possible D gene TRBD2, 6 bases. The CDR3 loop spans 15 amino acids. V was clipped by 3 bases and J by 5 bases, with 16 bases between them. Germline CDR1 MDHEN, CDR2 SYDVKM. The DNA of the CDR3 is TGTGCCAGCAGTTTGCGGCAGGGAGGAACGGAGACCCAGTACTTC. Protein sequence: CASSLRQGGTETQYF.

The chain has TRBV28 and TRBJ2-7; 7 bases align to TRBD2. The CDR3 is made up of 15 amino acids. Germline V gene sequence: CDR1 MDHEN, CDR2 SYDVKM. V lost 5 bases, J lost 0 bases, and 7 bases stayed unmatched. CDR3 amino acids: CASSNSGTFSYEQYF. The CDR3, as DNA: TGTGCCAGCAGTAACAGCGGGACCTTCTCCTACGAGCAGTACTTC.

The chain employs TRBV28 and TRBJ2-3, with a weak D call TRBD2 (7 bases). Trimming removed 5 bases from V and 4 bases from J, with 16 bases in between. Germline CDR1 MDHEN, CDR2 SYDVKM. CDR3 length equals 15 residues. The CDR3 nucleotides are TGTGCCAGCAGTGCCCCGGGGGGCCCCTCAGATACGCAGTATTTT. It yields the protein CASSAPGGPSDTQYF.

The rearrangement links TRBV29-1 to TRBJ2-2, with 9 bases lining up with TRBD1. Germline lookup yields CDR1 SQVTM and CDR2 ANQGSEA. V lost 7 bases, J lost 6 bases, and 9 bases stayed unmatched. The CDR3 is 14 residues long. CDR3 in DNA: TGCAGCGCTACCCCCGGACAGGGGTCCGGGGAGCTGTTTTTT. This translates into CSATPGQGSGELFF.

The chain employs TRBV27 and TRBJ2-7; 8 nucleotides align to TRBD2. The J segment lost 0 bases and the V segment lost 5 bases, leaving 3 bases of the junction unmatched. Germline lookup yields CDR1 MNHEY and CDR2 SMNVEV (reference sequence). CDR3 length: 14 residues. The CDR3 sequence: CASSTTSGSYEQYF. CDR3 bases: TGTGCCAGCAGTACCACTAGCGGCTCCTACGAGCAGTACTTC.

The V gene is TRBV6-6, the J gene TRBJ1-4; tentatively, D is TRBD1 (6 bases). In germline, CDR1 is MNHNY, CDR2 SVGAGI (reference sequence). This CDR3 region has 14 residues. Trimming shortened V by 6 bases and J by 2 bases, and 10 bases separated the two germline ends. The CDR3 reads CASRTQGTNEKLFF. The CDR3 DNA reads as TGTGCCAGCAGAACCCAGGGGACTAATGAAAAACTGTTTTTT.

The chain is built from TRBV5-8 and TRBJ2-3; 10 bases match TRBD2. J lost 1 base, V lost 3 bases, and 5 bases had no gene match. This CDR3 comprises 16 residues. CDR1 is SGHTS and CDR2 is YDEGEE in the germline V gene. This CDR3 reads CASSSPGTSGTDTQYF. The CDR3 DNA reads TGTGCCAGCAGCTCCCCCGGGACTAGCGGCACAGATACGCAGTATTTT. Based on the CDR3 plus reference TRBV5-8 and TRBJ2-3, the full variable domain is EAGVTQSPTHLIKTRGQQATLRCSPISGHTSVYWYQQALGLGLQFLLWYDEGEERNRGNFPPRFSGRQFPNYSSELNVNALELEDSALYLCASSSPGTSGTDTQYFGPGTRLTVL.

V gene TRBV7-2 combines with J gene TRBJ2-1, with TRBD2 matching 14 bases. The CDR3 is 13 residues long. The ends lost 0 bases at V and 14 bases at J; junction bases unmatched: 0. CDR1 is SGHTA and CDR2 is FQGNSA in the germline V gene. The CDR3 is CASSLAGLAGEFF. CDR3 bases: TGTGCCAGCAGCTTAGCGGGACTAGCGGGGGAGTTCTTC.

Here the CDR3 DNA reads TGTGCCAGCAGCCGGGGGGGGGAAGAGACCCAGTACTTC. This codes for CASSRGGEETQYF. The chain links TRBV7-7 to TRBJ2-5; 8 bases agree with TRBD2. The CDR3 has 13 residues. V trimming: 5 bases; J trimming: 3 bases; junction bases outside the gene matches: 2. The germline V gene has CDR1 SSHAT and CDR2 FNYEAQ (reference sequence).

V gene TRBV7-9 combines with J gene TRBJ2-1; TRBD2 matches at 14 bases. Germline CDR1 is SEHNR and CDR2 is FQNEAQ (reference sequence). The CDR3 sequence is 18 residues long. V shed 3 bases, J shed 0 bases, and the junction held 4 bases outside the gene matches. This chain's CDR3 is CASSFSGTSGSSYNEQFF. For the CDR3, the DNA is TGTGCCAGCAGCTTCTCCGGGACTAGCGGGAGCTCCTACAATGAGCAGTTCTTC.

V gene TRBV11-2 combines with J gene TRBJ1-1, with D perhaps TRBD1 (6 bases). The germline V gene has CDR1 SGHAT and CDR2 FQNNGV. Trimming left V 1 base short and J 10 bases short, with 16 bases between. The CDR3 sequence is 14 residues long. The CDR3 DNA reads TGTGCCAGCAGCTTAGGAAGGGCAGAACAGGGAGCTTTCTTT. Translated, it gives CASSLGRAEQGAFF.

The chain couples TRBV6-4 to TRBJ2-3; TRBD1 matches at 8 bases. V trimming: 2 bases; J trimming: 4 bases; junction bases outside the gene matches: 5. The CDR3 contains 15 residues. Per germline, CDR1 MRHNA and CDR2 SNTAGT. CDR3 sequence reads: CASSDQGAGADTQYF. The CDR3 nucleotides read TGTGCCAGCAGTGACCAGGGGGCTGGAGCAGATACGCAGTATTTT.

The genes are TRBV25-1 and TRBJ2-3; 10 bases match TRBD2. The CDR3 is made up of 17 amino acids. J gave up 4 bases and V 5 bases, and 12 bases lay outside the gene matches. Germline V gene lookup returns CDR1 MGHDK and CDR2 SYGVNS. CDR3: CASSPQAGGLAPDTQYF. CDR3 coding DNA: TGTGCCAGCAGTCCCCAAGCGGGAGGGCTAGCCCCAGATACGCAGTATTTT.

This clone came up once. V gene TRBV27 combines with J gene TRBJ2-5; D gene unclear. The germline gives CDR1 MNHEY, CDR2 SMNVEV (reference sequence). The CDR3 loop spans 13 amino acids. The germline V and J ends were trimmed by 6 bases and 1 base, with 9 bases remaining between them. This chain's CDR3 is CASSRDPQETQYF. The CDR3 DNA reads as TGTGCCAGCAGCCGAGATCCCCAAGAGACCCAGTACTTC.

The rearrangement links TRBV7-3 to TRBJ2-1; 13 bases are a match to TRBD2. V lost 1 base and J lost 5; bases outside the gene matches: 8. The CDR3 is made up of 18 amino acids. The germline gives CDR1 SGHTA, CDR2 FQGTGA. Here the CDR3 reads CASSLRSSGLAGNNEQFF. For the CDR3, the DNA is TGTGCCAGCAGCTTAAGGTCTTCGGGACTAGCGGGGAACAATGAGCAGTTCTTC.

The genes are TRBV30 and TRBJ2-1; 14 bases map to TRBD2. The CDR3 covers 15 residues. V shed 3 bases and J 9 bases; nucleotides not matched to a gene: 7. The germline V gene encodes CDR1 GTSNPN and CDR2 SVGIG (reference sequence). The CDR3 DNA sequence: TGTGCCTGGAGGGGACTAGCGGGAGTCAGCAGTGAGCAGTTCTTC. As protein: CAWRGLAGVSSEQFF.